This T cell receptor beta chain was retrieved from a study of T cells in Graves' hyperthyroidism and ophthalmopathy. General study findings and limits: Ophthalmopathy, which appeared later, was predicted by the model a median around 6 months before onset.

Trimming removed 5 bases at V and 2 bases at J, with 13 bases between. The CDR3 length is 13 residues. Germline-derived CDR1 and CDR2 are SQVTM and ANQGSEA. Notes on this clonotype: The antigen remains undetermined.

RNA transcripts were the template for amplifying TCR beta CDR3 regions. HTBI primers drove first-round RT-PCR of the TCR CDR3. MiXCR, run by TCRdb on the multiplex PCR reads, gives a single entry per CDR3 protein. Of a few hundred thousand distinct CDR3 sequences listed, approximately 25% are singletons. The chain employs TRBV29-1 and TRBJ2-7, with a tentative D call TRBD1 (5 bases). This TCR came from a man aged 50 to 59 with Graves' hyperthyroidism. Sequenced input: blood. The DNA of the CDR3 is TGCAGCGTTAGGGGTTACCCTACCTACGAGCAGTACTTC. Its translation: CSVRGYPTYEQYF.